These T cell receptor beta chains were read from a single sample in a study of blood T cells in healthy people across ages. A single record per CDR3 protein comes from TCRdb applying MiXCR to the 5' RACE reads. Of some 700,000 distinct CDR3 sequences in the sample, about a fifth were seen once. Material for sequencing was blood. The receptors were sampled from a man aged 65 to 79 in good health. CDR3s include the opening cysteine and the closing phenylalanine or tryptophan. A D gene is named only where the DNA matches it firmly. The size entry is marked missing in some rows and otherwise reads once, few, many or a size class.

>TRBJ2-1|TRBD2|once|TRBV19
CASSMSGGNSYNEQFF
TGTGCCAGTAGTATGAGCGGGGGGAACTCCTACAATGAGCAGTTCTTC
>TRBJ2-7|TRBD1|few|TRBV6-5
CASNGIGTGDEQYF
TGTGCCAGCAACGGGATCGGGACAGGGGACGAGCAGTACTTC
>TRBJ1-3|-|-|TRBV29-1
CSVATAPRGSGNTIYF
TGCAGCGTTGCGACCGCTCCCCGGGGCTCTGGAAACACCATATATTTT
>TRBJ2-2|TRBD2|few|TRBV11-1
CASSREGANTGELFF
TGTGCCAGCAGTCGGGAGGGAGCGAACACCGGGGAGCTGTTTTTT
>TRBJ1-2|TRBD1|-|TRBV6-1
CARRMTGSYGYTF
TGTGCCCGCAGAATGACAGGGAGTTATGGCTACACCTTC
>TRBJ2-2|-|few|TRBV20-1
CSAPRSVNGELFF
TGCAGTGCTCCCCGATCAGTGAACGGGGAGCTGTTTTTT
>TRBJ2-5|TRBD1|few|TRBV20-1
CSALNRGVIQETQYF
TGCAGTGCACTGAACAGGGGTGTCATACAAGAGACCCAGTACTTC
>TRBJ2-7|-|few|TRBV18
CASSPLGGTGSSYEQYF
TGTGCCAGCTCACCCCTAGGGGGTACGGGAAGCTCCTACGAGCAGTACTTC
>TRBJ2-7|-|many|TRBV28
CASSLIGESSYEQYF
TGTGCCAGCAGTTTAATTGGGGAGAGCTCCTACGAGCAGTACTTC
>TRBJ2-5|-|few|TRBV6-6
CASSYKGYQETQYF
TGTGCCAGCAGTTATAAGGGCTACCAAGAGACCCAGTACTTC
>TRBJ1-5|-|few|TRBV2
CASSEVQYPEPQHF
TGTGCCAGCAGTGAGGTACAGTATCCGGAGCCCCAGCATTTT
>TRBJ2-1|-|-|TRBV6-5
CASSYSSGGGGAYEQFF
TGTGCCAGCAGTTACTCGTCAGGGGGCGGGGGGGCCTATGAGCAGTTCTTC
>TRBJ1-2|TRBD1|few|TRBV29-1
CSVESATGGYGYTF
TGCAGCGTTGAATCCGCGACAGGGGGATATGGCTACACCTTC
>TRBJ1-2|-|-|TRBV7-9
CASSSRERQGDGYTF
TGTGCCAGCAGCTCCAGGGAGAGACAAGGTGATGGCTACACCTTC
>TRBJ2-5|-|few|TRBV6-6
CASSYQPETQYF
TGTGCCAGCAGTTATCAGCCAGAGACCCAGTACTTC
>TRBJ2-1|-|few|TRBV11-2
CASSLSVGTYNEQFF
TGTGCCAGCAGCTTATCTGTGGGGACCTACAATGAGCAGTTCTTC
>TRBJ2-1|TRBD1|-|TRBV29-1
CSVEEVRGNEQFF
TGCAGCGTTGAAGAGGTCAGGGGGAATGAGCAGTTCTTC
>TRBJ2-1|-|many|TRBV12-3/TRBV12-4
CASSFGSYNEQFF
TGCGCCAGCAGCTTTGGGAGCTACAATGAGCAGTTCTTC
>TRBJ2-6|-|many|TRBV11-2
CASSLFGSGANVLTF
TGTGCCAGCAGCTTATTCGGGTCTGGGGCCAACGTCCTGACTTTC
>TRBJ2-5|TRBD1|many|TRBV12-3/TRBV12-4
CASSLVGTGQETQYF
TGTGCCAGCAGTTTAGTGGGGACAGGCCAAGAGACCCAGTACTTC
>TRBJ2-3|TRBD1|few|TRBV11-3
CASSLQTGNTDTQYF
TGTGCCAGCAGCTTACAGACAGGGAACACAGATACGCAGTATTTT
>TRBJ2-4|TRBD2|-|TRBV18
CASSVSGQENIQYF
TGTGCCAGCTCAGTTAGCGGGCAAGAAAACATTCAGTACTTC
>TRBJ2-1|TRBD2|few|TRBV3-1
CASSQSLAGVHYNEQFF
TGTGCCAGCAGCCAGTCCTTAGCGGGGGTTCACTACAATGAGCAGTTCTTC
>TRBJ1-2|-|many|TRBV28
CASSKLPNYGYTF
TGTGCCAGCAGCAAGCTGCCTAACTATGGCTACACCTTC
>TRBJ2-4|TRBD2|few|TRBV7-9
CASSTGTSGSLIAKNIQYF
TGTGCCAGCAGCACCGGGACTAGCGGGAGTCTAATAGCCAAAAACATTCAGTACTTC
>TRBJ2-5|-|many|TRBV29-1
CSQQGSGETQYF
TGCAGCCAACAGGGTAGTGGAGAGACCCAGTACTTC
>TRBJ2-5|-|-|TRBV7-2
CASSLVGGANTQETQYF
TGTGCCAGCAGCTTAGTTGGAGGAGCGAACACCCAAGAGACCCAGTACTTC
>TRBJ2-1|TRBD1|few|TRBV29-1
CSVEGFSADRDYNGQFF
TGCAGCGTTGAGGGGTTTTCAGCGGACAGGGATTACAATGGGCAGTTCTTC
>TRBJ2-2|TRBD1|-|TRBV6-6
CASSYSTGVTGELFF
TGTGCCAGCAGTTACTCGACAGGGGTCACCGGGGAGCTGTTTTTT
>TRBJ1-5|-|-|TRBV27
CASSLSSYSNQPQHF
TGTGCCAGCAGTTTATCTTCATATAGCAATCAGCCCCAGCATTTT
>TRBJ2-3|TRBD1|-|TRBV7-8
CASSLVGGQGVYTQYF
TGTGCCAGCAGCTTAGTGGGGGGACAGGGGGTATATACGCAGTATTTT
>TRBJ2-4|-|few|TRBV6-5
CASSYSERELAKNIQYF
TGTGCCAGCAGTTACTCCGAGAGGGAACTAGCCAAAAACATTCAGTACTTC
>TRBJ2-1|TRBD2|few|TRBV20-1
CSASSGGGNEQFF
TGCAGTGCTTCTTCGGGAGGGGGCAATGAGCAGTTCTTC
>TRBJ2-3|-|few|TRBV6-2/TRBV6-3
CASSNTRSTDTQYF
TGTGCCAGCAGTAACACTAGAAGCACAGATACGCAGTATTTT